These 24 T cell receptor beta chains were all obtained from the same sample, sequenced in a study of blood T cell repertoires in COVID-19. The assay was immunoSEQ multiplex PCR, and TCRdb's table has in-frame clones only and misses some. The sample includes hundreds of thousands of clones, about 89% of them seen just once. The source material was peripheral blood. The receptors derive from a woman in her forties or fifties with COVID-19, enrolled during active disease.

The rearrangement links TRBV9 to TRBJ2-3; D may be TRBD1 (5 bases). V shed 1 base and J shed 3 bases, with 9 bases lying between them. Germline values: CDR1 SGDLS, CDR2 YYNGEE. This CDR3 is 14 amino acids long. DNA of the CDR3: TGTGCCAGCAGCGTACTCCAGGGTACAGATACGCAGTATTTT. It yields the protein CASSVLQGTDTQYF.

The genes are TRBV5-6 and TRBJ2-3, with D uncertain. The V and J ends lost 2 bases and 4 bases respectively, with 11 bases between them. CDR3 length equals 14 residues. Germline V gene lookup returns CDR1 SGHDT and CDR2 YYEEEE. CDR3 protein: CASSFSPSSDTQYF. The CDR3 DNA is TGTGCCAGCAGCTTTTCCCCATCATCAGATACGCAGTATTTT.

DNA of the CDR3: TGTGCCAGCAGTAAATTGGGGACACACCATTCACCCCTCCACTTT. Translating gives CASSKLGTHHSPLHF. The chain uses TRBV2 and TRBJ1-6, with TRBD1 as a possible D gene (6 bases). CDR1 and CDR2 (germline): SNHLY, FYNNEI. This CDR3 spans 15 amino acids. The V end was cut by 5 bases, the J end by 8 bases, with 16 bases between.

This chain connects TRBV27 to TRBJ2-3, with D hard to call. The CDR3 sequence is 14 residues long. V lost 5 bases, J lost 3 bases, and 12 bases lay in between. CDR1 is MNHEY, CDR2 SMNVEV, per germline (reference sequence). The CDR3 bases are TGTGCCAGCAGTAGACTTCTTTTAACAGATACGCAGTATTTT. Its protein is CASSRLLLTDTQYF.

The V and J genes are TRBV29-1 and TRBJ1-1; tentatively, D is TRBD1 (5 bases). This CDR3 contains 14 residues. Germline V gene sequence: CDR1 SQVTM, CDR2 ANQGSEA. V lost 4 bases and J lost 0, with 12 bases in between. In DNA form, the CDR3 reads TGCAGCGTTGTCCCCCAGGGAATGAACACTGAAGCTTTCTTT. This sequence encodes CSVVPQGMNTEAFF.

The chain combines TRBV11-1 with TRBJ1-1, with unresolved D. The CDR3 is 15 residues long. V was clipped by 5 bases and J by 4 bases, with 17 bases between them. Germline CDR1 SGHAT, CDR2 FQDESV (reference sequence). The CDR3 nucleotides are TGTGCCAGCAGCCAAGGATACCTACCGGGCACTGAAGCTTTCTTT. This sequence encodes CASSQGYLPGTEAFF.

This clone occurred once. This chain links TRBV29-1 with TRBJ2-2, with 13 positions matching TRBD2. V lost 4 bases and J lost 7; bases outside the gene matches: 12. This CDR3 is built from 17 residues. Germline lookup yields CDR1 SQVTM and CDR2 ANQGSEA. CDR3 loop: CSVVGGLAGRRGGELFF. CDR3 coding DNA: TGCAGCGTTGTGGGGGGACTAGCGGGACGTAGGGGCGGGGAGCTGTTTTTT.

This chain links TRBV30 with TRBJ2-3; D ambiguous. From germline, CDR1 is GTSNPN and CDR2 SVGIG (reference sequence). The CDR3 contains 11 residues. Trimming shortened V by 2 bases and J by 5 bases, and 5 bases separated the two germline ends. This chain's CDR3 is CAWSPRDTQYF. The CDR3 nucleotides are TGTGCCTGGAGTCCTAGAGATACGCAGTATTTT.

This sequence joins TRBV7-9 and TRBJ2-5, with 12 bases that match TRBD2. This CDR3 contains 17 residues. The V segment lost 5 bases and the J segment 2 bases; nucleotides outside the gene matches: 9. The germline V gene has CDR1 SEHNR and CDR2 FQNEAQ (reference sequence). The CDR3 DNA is TGTGCCAGCAGCCTCCGAGGACTAGCGGGGTTGCAAGAGACCCAGTACTTC. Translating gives CASSLRGLAGLQETQYF.

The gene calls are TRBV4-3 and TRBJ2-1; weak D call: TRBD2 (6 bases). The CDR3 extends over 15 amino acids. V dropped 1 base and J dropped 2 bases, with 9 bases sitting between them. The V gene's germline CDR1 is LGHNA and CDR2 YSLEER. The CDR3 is CASSQGSGAYNEQFF. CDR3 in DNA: TGCGCCAGCAGCCAAGGGTCGGGAGCCTACAATGAGCAGTTCTTC.

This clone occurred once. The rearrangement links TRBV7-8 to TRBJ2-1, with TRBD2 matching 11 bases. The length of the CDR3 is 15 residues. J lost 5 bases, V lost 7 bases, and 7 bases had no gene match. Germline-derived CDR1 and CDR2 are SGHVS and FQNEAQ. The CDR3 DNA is TGTGCCAGCACCCCCCGACTAGCGGGAAACAATGAGCAGTTCTTC. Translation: CASTPRLAGNNEQFF.

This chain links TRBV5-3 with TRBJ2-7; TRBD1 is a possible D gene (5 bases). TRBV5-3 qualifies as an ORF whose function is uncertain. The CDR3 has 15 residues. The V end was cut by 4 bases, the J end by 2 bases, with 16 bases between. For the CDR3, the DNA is TGTGCCAGAAGCCCAAGGGGCAGGGTCACCTACGAGCAGTACTTC. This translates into CARSPRGRVTYEQYF.

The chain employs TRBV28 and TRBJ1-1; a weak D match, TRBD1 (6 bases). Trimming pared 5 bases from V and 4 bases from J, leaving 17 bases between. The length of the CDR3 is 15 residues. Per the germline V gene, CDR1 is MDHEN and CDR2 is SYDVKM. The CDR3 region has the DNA TGTGCCAGCAGTCCCCGGCGGGGGCGAGTCACTGAAGCTTTCTTT. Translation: CASSPRRGRVTEAFF.

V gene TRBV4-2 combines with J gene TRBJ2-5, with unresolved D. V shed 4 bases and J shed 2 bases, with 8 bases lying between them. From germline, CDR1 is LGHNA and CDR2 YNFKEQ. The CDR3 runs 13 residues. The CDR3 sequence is CASSPTAQETQYF. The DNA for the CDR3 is TGTGCCAGCAGCCCTACAGCTCAAGAGACCCAGTACTTC.

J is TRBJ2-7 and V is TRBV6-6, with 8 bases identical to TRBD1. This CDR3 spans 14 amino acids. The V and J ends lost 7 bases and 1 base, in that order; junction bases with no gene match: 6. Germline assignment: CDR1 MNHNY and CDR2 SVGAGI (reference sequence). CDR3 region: CASTGRDRSYEQYF. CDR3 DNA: TGTGCCAGCACCGGCCGGGACAGGTCCTACGAGCAGTACTTC.

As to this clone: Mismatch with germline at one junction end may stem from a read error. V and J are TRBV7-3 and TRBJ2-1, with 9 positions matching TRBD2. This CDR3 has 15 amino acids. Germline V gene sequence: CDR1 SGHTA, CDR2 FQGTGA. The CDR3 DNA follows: TGTGCCAGCAGCGTAACTAGCGGGCTGACTGAGGAGCAGTTCTTC. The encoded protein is CASSVTSGLTEEQFF.

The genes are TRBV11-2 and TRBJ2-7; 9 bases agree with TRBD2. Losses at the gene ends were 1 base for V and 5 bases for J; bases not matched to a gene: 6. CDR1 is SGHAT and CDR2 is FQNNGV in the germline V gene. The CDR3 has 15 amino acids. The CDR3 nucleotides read TGTGCCAGCAGCTTAGTAGCGGGAGCGGACAACGAGCAGTACTTC. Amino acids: CASSLVAGADNEQYF.

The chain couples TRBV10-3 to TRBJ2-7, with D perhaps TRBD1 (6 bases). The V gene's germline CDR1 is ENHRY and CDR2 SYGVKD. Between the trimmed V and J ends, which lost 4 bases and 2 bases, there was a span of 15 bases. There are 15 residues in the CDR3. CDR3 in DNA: TGTGCCATCAGTGTAGGGATGGGACAAACCTACGAGCAGTACTTC. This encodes CAISVGMGQTYEQYF.

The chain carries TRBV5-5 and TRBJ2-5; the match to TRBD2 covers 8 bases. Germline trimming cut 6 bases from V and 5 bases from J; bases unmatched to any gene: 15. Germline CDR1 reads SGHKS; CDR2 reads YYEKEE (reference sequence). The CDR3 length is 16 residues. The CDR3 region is CASTLVSGGRKETQYF. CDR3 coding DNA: TGTGCCAGCACCCTGGTCTCTGGCGGGAGGAAGGAGACCCAGTACTTC.

The CDR3: CASSTGQGAPNEKLFF. The CDR3 DNA sequence: TGTGCCAGCAGCACAGGACAGGGGGCTCCTAATGAAAAACTGTTTTTT. The genes are TRBV5-4 and TRBJ1-4, with 11 bases fitting TRBD1. Per germline, CDR1 SGHNT and CDR2 YYREEE (reference sequence). The CDR3 loop spans 16 amino acids. Trimming at V came to 4 bases and at J to 3 bases, leaving 5 bases not matched to a gene.

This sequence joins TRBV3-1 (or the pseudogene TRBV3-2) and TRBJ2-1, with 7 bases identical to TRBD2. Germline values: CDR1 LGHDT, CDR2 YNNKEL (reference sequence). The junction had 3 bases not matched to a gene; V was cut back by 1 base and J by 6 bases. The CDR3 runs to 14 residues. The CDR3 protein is CASSQAGEGNEQFF. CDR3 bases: TGTGCCAGCAGCCAAGCGGGGGAGGGCAATGAGCAGTTCTTC.

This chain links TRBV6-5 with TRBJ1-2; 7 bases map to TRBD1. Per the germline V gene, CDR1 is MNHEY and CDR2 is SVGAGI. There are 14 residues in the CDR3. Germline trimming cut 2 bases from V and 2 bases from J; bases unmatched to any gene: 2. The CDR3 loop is CASSYGQANYGYTF. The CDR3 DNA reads TGTGCCAGCAGTTACGGACAGGCCAACTATGGCTACACCTTC.

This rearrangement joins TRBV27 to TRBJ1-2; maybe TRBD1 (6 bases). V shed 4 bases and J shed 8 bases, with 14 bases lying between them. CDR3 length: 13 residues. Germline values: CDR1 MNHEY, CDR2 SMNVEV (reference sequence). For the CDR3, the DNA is TGTGCCAGCAGTTCAGACAGGTTCGGCGGCTACACCTTC. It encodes CASSSDRFGGYTF.

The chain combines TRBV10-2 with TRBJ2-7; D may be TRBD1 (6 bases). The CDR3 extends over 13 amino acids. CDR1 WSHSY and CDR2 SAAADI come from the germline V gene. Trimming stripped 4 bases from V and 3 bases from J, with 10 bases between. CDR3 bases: TGCGCCAGCAGTGCAAACAGGGACTACGAGCAGTACTTC. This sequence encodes CASSANRDYEQYF.